These T cell receptor beta chains were read from a single sample in a study of blood T cell repertoires in COVID-19. The repertoire was sequenced with immunoSEQ multiplex PCR; TCRdb's copy has only in-frame clones and lacks some. The data show around 200,000 clones, around 83% seen once. Sequencing input: peripheral blood. All receptors come from a man in his fifties with active or convalescent COVID-19. The CDR3 runs from the conserved cysteine through the conserved F or W. D genes are given only for firm matches. Expanded clones get a size class; other rows say once, few or many, or leave the size out.

clone_size	v_call	j_call	cdr3_length	d_call	cdr3_nt	cdr3_aa
NA	TRBV2	TRBJ2-1	16	TRBD2	TGTGCCAGCAGTGAAGGAGGGACTAGCGGGCGGGGTGAGCAGTTCTTC	CASSEGGTSGRGEQFF
NA	TRBV7-2	TRBJ1-3	16	NA	TGTGCCAGCAGCTTTAGCCGGCGGAGCTCTGGAAACACCATATATTTT	CASSFSRRSSGNTIYF
NA	TRBV25-1	TRBJ2-2	12	NA	TGTGCCAGCATCGCCGGGGAGGGGGAGCTGTTTTTT	CASIAGEGELFF
NA	TRBV5-4	TRBJ2-3	16	TRBD2	TGTGCCAGCAGCCCCGGGACTAGCGGGATCACAGATACGCAGTATTTT	CASSPGTSGITDTQYF
NA	TRBV2	TRBJ1-3	14	NA	TGTGCCACCTACGGAGGCCTCTCTGGAAACACCATATATTTT	CATYGGLSGNTIYF
NA	TRBV3-1/TRBV3-2	TRBJ1-2	16	TRBD1	TGTGCCAGCAGCCAGGCCCAGGGGGTTCTTCGCTATGGCTACACCTTC	CASSQAQGVLRYGYTF
NA	TRBV4-3	TRBJ1-2	16	NA	TGCGCCAGCAGCCAAGTGTCGGGGGGCCGTTTAAATGGCTACACCTTC	CASSQVSGGRLNGYTF
NA	TRBV4-1	TRBJ1-4	19	NA	TGCGCCAGCAGCCAAGGCCCTCAGGGCAACCTTGCAACTAATGAAAAACTGTTTTTT	CASSQGPQGNLATNEKLFF
NA	TRBV18	TRBJ1-1	13	TRBD1	TGTGCCAGCTCACCAAGCCAGGGGGAGGAAGCTTTCTTT	CASSPSQGEEAFF
once	TRBV28	TRBJ1-5	16	TRBD1	TGTGCCAGCGTACCTCCCGGGACAGTTAGCAATCAGCCCCAGCATTTT	CASVPPGTVSNQPQHF
NA	TRBV4-2	TRBJ2-1	19	TRBD2	TGTGCCAGCAGCCCCGGGACTAGCGGGAGCAGAACCTCCTACAATGAGCAGTTCTTC	CASSPGTSGSRTSYNEQFF
NA	TRBV5-1	TRBJ2-2	16	TRBD1	TGCGCCAGCAGCGGGGGACAGGGGCTGAACACCGGGGAGCTGTTTTTT	CASSGGQGLNTGELFF
NA	TRBV7-8	TRBJ1-2	15	TRBD1	TGTGCCAGCAGCTTGGGACAGGGGACTAACTATGGCTACACCTTC	CASSLGQGTNYGYTF
few	TRBV6-5	TRBJ1-5	13	NA	TGTGCCAGCAGTACGGCGGGCAATCAGCCCCAGCATTTT	CASSTAGNQPQHF
few	TRBV7-2	TRBJ2-2	14	NA	TGTGCCAGCAGCTTAGTTAGGGGGACCGGGGAGCTGTTTTTT	CASSLVRGTGELFF
NA	TRBV11-2	TRBJ1-2	13	NA	TGTGCCAGCAGCAGGGAGGGGAACTATGGCTACACCTTC	CASSREGNYGYTF
NA	TRBV9	TRBJ1-1	13	NA	TGTGCCAGCAGCGCAACACTACAGGGTGAAGCTTTCTTT	CASSATLQGEAFF
NA	TRBV19	TRBJ1-6	16	NA	TGTGCCAGTAGTATAGTTGGCGGACGGGGGAATTCACCCCTCCACTTT	CASSIVGGRGNSPLHF
NA	TRBV4-1	TRBJ2-1	16	TRBD2	TGCGCCAGCAGCCAAGAATGGAGCGGGAGTTACAATGAGCAGTTCTTC	CASSQEWSGSYNEQFF
NA	TRBV7-9	TRBJ2-7	14	NA	TGTGCCAGCAGCCCCCTCTCAGCGACCTACGAGCAGTACTTC	CASSPLSATYEQYF
NA	TRBV6-5	TRBJ1-2	15	TRBD1	TGTGCCAGCAGTTTCTACAGGGGCGCTAACTATGGCTACACCTTC	CASSFYRGANYGYTF
once	TRBV6-2/TRBV6-3	TRBJ2-5	16	TRBD2	TGTGCCAGCAGCCTGGGGCTAGCGGGGGGTCAAGAGACCCAGTACTTC	CASSLGLAGGQETQYF
NA	TRBV9	TRBJ1-2	15	NA	TGTGCCAGCAGCGCAAACGTGGCAGGGTCCGATGGCTACACCTTC	CASSANVAGSDGYTF
NA	TRBV19	TRBJ2-7	15	NA	TGTGCCAGTAGTATCCGGACAGTATCTTCCTACGAGCAGTACTTC	CASSIRTVSSYEQYF
NA	TRBV3-1/TRBV3-2	TRBJ2-2	12	NA	TGTGCCAGCAGCCACCCCAGCGGGGAGCTGTTTTTT	CASSHPSGELFF
few	TRBV30	TRBJ1-1	12	TRBD1	TGTGCCTGGGCGGACAGGGGCACTGAAGCTTTCTTT	CAWADRGTEAFF
NA	TRBV10-3	TRBJ2-5	14	NA	TGTGCCATCAGTGAAGGAGGGAACCAAGAGACCCAGTACTTC	CAISEGGNQETQYF
NA	TRBV6-5	TRBJ2-7	14	NA	TGTGCCAGCAGACACAGGAAATCGAACTACGAGCAGTACTTC	CASRHRKSNYEQYF
NA	TRBV5-1	TRBJ2-1	15	TRBD2	TGCGCCAGCAGCCCTGGGGTGACAGACGGGGGGGAGCAGTTCTTC	CASSPGVTDGGEQFF
NA	TRBV20-1	TRBJ2-7	12	NA	TGCAGTGCTAGTAGCAGGCTCAACGAGCAGTACTTC	CSASSRLNEQYF
NA	TRBV3-1/TRBV3-2	TRBJ2-1	15	NA	TGTGCCAGCAGCCAAGAGGTAGCCGTGTACAATGAGCAGTTCTTC	CASSQEVAVYNEQFF
NA	TRBV7-9	TRBJ1-1	15	NA	TGTGCCAGCAGCTTAACGGGTACAGGCCACGATGAAGCTTTCTTT	CASSLTGTGHDEAFF
NA	TRBV30	TRBJ2-7	14	NA	TGTGCCCAGGAGGGGGCCACAGGGACCTACGAGCAGTACTTC	CAQEGATGTYEQYF
NA	TRBV24-1	TRBJ2-3	14	NA	TGTGCCACCAGTGATTTGGAGTACACAGATACGCAGTATTTT	CATSDLEYTDTQYF
NA	TRBV4-1	TRBJ2-7	16	NA	TGCGCCAGCAGCCAAGGGGGAATAGCGGTGCCCCGCGAGCAGTACTTC	CASSQGGIAVPREQYF
NA	TRBV10-3	TRBJ1-2	16	TRBD1	TGTGCCATCAGTGAGCCCCCATCGACAGGGAACTATGGCTACACCTTC	CAISEPPSTGNYGYTF
few	TRBV7-7	TRBJ2-5	17	TRBD2	TGTGCTAGCGGGGGACTAGCGGGAGGAGGATTGCAAGAGACCCAGTACTTC	CASGGLAGGGLQETQYF
NA	TRBV28	TRBJ1-2	14	NA	TGTGCCAGCAGTCCGTCGGGACAAGGGTATGGCTACACCTTC	CASSPSGQGYGYTF
few	TRBV24-1	TRBJ2-7	15	NA	TGTGCCACCAGTGAACCTGGGGAGAACGGGTACGAGCAGTACTTC	CATSEPGENGYEQYF
NA	TRBV7-8	TRBJ2-2	18	NA	TGTGCCAGCAGCCGAAGAAGAGCGGGAACTAGGGGGGCCGGGGAGCTGTTTTTT	CASSRRRAGTRGAGELFF
once	TRBV5-5	TRBJ1-2	15	NA	TGTGCCAGCAGCTTGATTGGCCAGGCGAACTATGGCTACACCTTC	CASSLIGQANYGYTF
NA	TRBV5-1	TRBJ2-7	14	NA	TGCGCCAGCAGCTTGACTCAGGGTTGGGGCGAGCAGTACTTC	CASSLTQGWGEQYF
NA	TRBV2	TRBJ2-7	14	NA	TGTGCCAGCTCAAGGGACATCGTCTCCTACGAGCAGTACTTC	CASSRDIVSYEQYF
once	TRBV12-3/TRBV12-4	TRBJ2-7	13	TRBD1	TGTGCCAGCAGCTGGGACAGGGACCACGAGCAGTACTTC	CASSWDRDHEQYF
NA	TRBV14	TRBJ2-3	13	NA	TGTGCCAGCAGCTATCTCCGACAGGATACGCAGTATTTT	CASSYLRQDTQYF
NA	TRBV7-2	TRBJ1-2	14	NA	TGTGCCAGCAGCTTGGGGCCAGCTAACTATGGCTACACCTTC	CASSLGPANYGYTF
NA	TRBV2	TRBJ2-7	15	NA	TGTGCCAGCAGTGAAGCCTGGGGAGACCTCTACGAGCAGTACTTC	CASSEAWGDLYEQYF
NA	TRBV29-1	TRBJ2-7	14	NA	TGCAGCGTTGAGGCCGCGGGGCGTACCTACGAGCAGTACTTC	CSVEAAGRTYEQYF
NA	TRBV30	TRBJ1-4	15	TRBD1	TGTGCCTGGGGTCCCGGGACAGGGACTAATGAAAAACTGTTTTTT	CAWGPGTGTNEKLFF
NA	TRBV3-1/TRBV3-2	TRBJ2-7	13	TRBD1	TGTGCCAGCAGCCGGGGACAGGGTAACGAGCAGTACTTC	CASSRGQGNEQYF
NA	TRBV3-1/TRBV3-2	TRBJ2-2	15	NA	TGTGCCAGCAGCCCGCGGGCCGTGAACACCGGGGAGCTGTTTTTT	CASSPRAVNTGELFF
NA	TRBV20-1	TRBJ2-1	11	TRBD2	TGCAGTGCTAGAAAACTAGCGGAGCAGTTCTTC	CSARKLAEQFF
NA	TRBV19	TRBJ1-2	15	TRBD1	TGTGCCAGTAGTATCCTCGGACAGGGGGCCTATGGCTACACCTTC	CASSILGQGAYGYTF
NA	TRBV5-1	TRBJ1-2	15	NA	TGCGCCAGCAGCTTGTATGGAGGGATGGAGCGGGGCTACACCTTC	CASSLYGGMERGYTF
NA	TRBV11-2	TRBJ1-6	15	NA	TGTGCCAGCAGCTTAGAGGGGCAGAGTAATTCACCCCTCCACTTT	CASSLEGQSNSPLHF
NA	TRBV6-5	TRBJ2-7	15	TRBD2	TGTGCCAGCAGTTACACCTCCGGGACTACCTACGAGCAGTACTTC	CASSYTSGTTYEQYF